This TCR beta chain originates from a study of T cell responses to AZD1222 COVID-19 vaccine. Assay used: immunoSEQ multiplex PCR; TCRdb lists only in-frame clones, some missing. The table records about 94,000 clones, roughly 84% of them present only once. The V segment lost 4 bases and the J segment 7 bases; nucleotides outside the gene matches: 4. This CDR3 has 13 amino acids. Germline V gene lookup returns CDR1 WSHSY and CDR2 SAAADI. Sample: peripheral blood, taken on day 0 of AZD1222 vaccination. This chain uses TRBV10-2 with TRBJ2-1; 7 positions agree with TRBD1. The source is an adult in good health. CDR3 sequence reads: CASSGGTANEQFF. The CDR3 DNA sequence: TGCGCCAGCAGTGGGGGGACAGCAAATGAGCAGTTCTTC.